This T cell receptor (beta chain) was identified during a study of T cells in Graves' hyperthyroidism and ophthalmopathy. Study overall: The authors collected peripheral blood at initial diagnosis, before any treatment.

No progression to ophthalmopathy during 18 months of follow-up defined stable disease. Of note for this clonotype: Its antigen is unknown.

V shed 1 base and J 2 bases; nucleotides not matched to a gene: 9. Per the germline V gene, CDR1 is SQVTM and CDR2 is ANQGSEA. The CDR3 spans 16 residues. Amplification of TCR beta CDR3 regions used RNA as the template. The primer set for the first-round RT-PCR of the TCR CDR3 was HTBI. TCRdb re-analysed the multiplex PCR reads in MiXCR, keeping a single row per CDR3 protein. The table includes hundreds of thousands of distinct CDR3 sequences, just under 15% detected once. Overall study findings and caveats: Most clonotypes that expanded in the thyroid above 0.001 also showed up in blood.

Sample: blood. This sequence originates from a young woman with Graves' hyperthyroidism. The rearrangement joins TRBV29-1 to TRBJ2-3, with 7 bases aligning to TRBD2. CDR3 residues: CSVEAQPAGITDTQYF. CDR3 sequence (DNA): TGCAGCGTTGAAGCCCAACCAGCGGGAATCACAGATACGCAGTATTTT.